Sequencing of this T cell receptor (beta chain) was carried out in a study of T cell responses to AZD1222 COVID-19 vaccine. Using immunoSEQ multiplex PCR, the repertoire was profiled, and TCRdb retains in-frame clones only, with some absent. The sample carries around 150,000 clones, 90% to 95% recorded once. The V segment lost 0 bases and the J segment 4 bases; nucleotides outside the gene matches: 11. Germline loops: CDR1 SGHVS, CDR2 FQNEAQ. The CDR3 has 19 residues. The TCR comes from an adult in good health. The chain combines TRBV7-8 with TRBJ2-6; TRBD1 agrees at 8 bases. The sequencing here drew on peripheral blood, taken on day 0 of AZD1222 vaccination. CDR3 in DNA: TGTGCCAGCAGCTTAGCTCTCCCAGGGGGCGCCTCCGGGGCCAACGTCCTGACTTTC. It translates to CASSLALPGGASGANVLTF.